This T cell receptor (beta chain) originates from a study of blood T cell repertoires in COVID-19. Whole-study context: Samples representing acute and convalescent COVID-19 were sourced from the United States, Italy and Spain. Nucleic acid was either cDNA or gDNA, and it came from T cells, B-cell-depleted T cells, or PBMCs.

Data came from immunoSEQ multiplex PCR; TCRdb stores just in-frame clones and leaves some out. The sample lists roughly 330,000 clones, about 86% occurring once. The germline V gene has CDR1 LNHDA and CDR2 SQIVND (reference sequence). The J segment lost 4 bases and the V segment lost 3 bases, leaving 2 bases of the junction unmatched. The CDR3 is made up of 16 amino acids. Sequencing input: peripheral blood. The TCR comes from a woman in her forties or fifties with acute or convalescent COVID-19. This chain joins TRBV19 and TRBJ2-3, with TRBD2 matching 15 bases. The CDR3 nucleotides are TGTGCCAGTAGTATGTGGACTAGCGGGAGGGCAGATACGCAGTATTTT. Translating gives CASSMWTSGRADTQYF. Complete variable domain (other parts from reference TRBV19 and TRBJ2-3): DGGITQSPKYLFRKEGQNVTLSCEQNLNHDAMYWYRQDPGQGLRLIYYSQIVNDFQKGDIAEGYSVSREKKESFPLTVTSAQKNPTAFYLCASSMWTSGRADTQYFGPGTRLTVL.